This T cell receptor (beta chain) originates from a study of response to subunit inactivated influenza vaccine. Via MiXCR, TCRdb re-called the RT-PCR reads, giving one row per CDR3 protein. The sample holds hundreds of thousands of distinct CDR3 sequences, roughly 10% seen once. CDR3 length: 15 residues. V dropped 8 bases and J dropped 0; count of bases not matched to a gene: 5. Germline CDR1 and CDR2: SNHLY and FYNNEI. This clonotype was observed a few times. The sequences come from PBMCs from blood, collected on the day of vaccination. The chain employs TRBV2 and TRBJ2-3; 10 positions agree with TRBD2. The sequence was collected from a man between 50 and 59 years old who received an inactivated influenza vaccine. Written as DNA, the CDR3 is TGTGCCAGCCCGGGGACTAGCGAAAGCACAGATACGCAGTATTTT. Its protein is CASPGTSESTDTQYF.